A single sample is the source of the 4 T cell receptor beta chains below, sequenced in a study of human T cells and chemical hapten exposure. TCRdb fed the RACE reads into MiXCR, producing one record per CDR3 protein. The sample includes fewer than 400,000 distinct CDR3 sequences, around 7% of them seen just once. As to time point: patch test 1, 2 weeks after DPC sensitization. Treatment indicated: therapeutic diphenylcyclopropenone sensitization with weekly scalp DPC. The input for sequencing was whole blood, taken in connection with sensitization to the hapten diphenylcyclopropenone (DPC). The receptors here all came from a woman between 18 and 29 years old with alopecia areata. Some clones in this sample may be carry-over from other donors' samples.

This clonotype has just a few counts. This chain links TRBV3-1 with TRBJ2-3; 13 bases fit TRBD2. Germline CDR1 is LGHDT and CDR2 is YNNKEL (reference sequence). The CDR3 is 18 amino acids. With 0 bases clipped from V and 0 bases from J, the junction kept 3 bases outside the gene matches. The CDR3 reads CASSQERTSGGSTDTQYF. CDR3 nucleotide sequence: TGTGCCAGCAGCCAAGAGCGGACTAGCGGGGGTAGCACAGATACGCAGTATTTT.

The chain carries TRBV29-1 and TRBJ1-1, with 10 bases matching TRBD1. Germline V CDR1 and CDR2: SQVTM, ANQGSEA. This CDR3 spans 14 amino acids. J was trimmed by 5 bases and V by 6 bases; bases with no gene match: 9. CDR3 sequence: CSVTGGELGTEAFF. DNA for the CDR3: TGCAGCGTGACAGGGGGCGAACTGGGGACTGAAGCTTTCTTT.

This clonotype was picked up many times. V gene TRBV7-2 combines with J gene TRBJ1-5, with D maybe TRBD1 (6 bases). This CDR3 is 14 amino acids long. Germline V gene lookup returns CDR1 SGHTA and CDR2 FQGNSA. Trimming stripped 5 bases from V and 9 bases from J, with 17 bases between. Here the CDR3 reads CASSQAGAVGPQHF. The CDR3 DNA is TGTGCCAGCAGCCAAGCAGGGGCTGTCGGGCCCCAGCATTTT.

A few counts support this clonotype. The chain has TRBV9 and TRBJ1-6; the match to TRBD1 covers 8 bases. Germline CDR1 SGDLS, CDR2 YYNGEE. The trim removed 0 bases at V and 4 bases at J, leaving 6 bases unmatched. The CDR3 totals 17 residues. CDR3 DNA sequence: TGTGCCAGCAGCGTAGGCGGACAGGGAGTGTATAATTCACCCCTCCACTTT. Its translation is CASSVGGQGVYNSPLHF.